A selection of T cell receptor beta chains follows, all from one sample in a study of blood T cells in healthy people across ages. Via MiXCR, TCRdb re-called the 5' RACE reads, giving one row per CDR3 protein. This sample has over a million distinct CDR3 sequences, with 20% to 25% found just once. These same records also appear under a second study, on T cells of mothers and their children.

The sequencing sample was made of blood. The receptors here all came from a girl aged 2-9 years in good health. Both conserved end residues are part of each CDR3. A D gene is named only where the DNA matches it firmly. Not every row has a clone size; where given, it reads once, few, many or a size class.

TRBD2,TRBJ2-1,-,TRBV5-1,TGTGCCAGCAGTTCCTACGGGACTAGCGGGAACAATGAGCAGTTCTTC,CASSSYGTSGNNEQFF
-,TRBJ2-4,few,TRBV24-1,TGTGCCACCAGTGATTTGGACGGACCCACGGACATTCAGTACTTC,CATSDLDGPTDIQYF
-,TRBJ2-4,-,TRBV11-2,TGTGCCAGCAGCCGACCGGGGTCCAAAAACATTCAGTACTTC,CASSRPGSKNIQYF
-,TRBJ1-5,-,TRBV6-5,TGTGCCAGCAGTTACTCTCTGGGAACGGGTCAGCCCCAGCATTTT,CASSYSLGTGQPQHF
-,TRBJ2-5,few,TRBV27,TGTGCCAGCAGTTTGACAGGTCGGTCAGAGCAGTACTTC,CASSLTGRSEQYF
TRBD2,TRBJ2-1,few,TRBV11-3,TGTGCCAGCAGCTTCCGCCCCTCGGGGGGCAATGAGCAGTTCTTC,CASSFRPSGGNEQFF
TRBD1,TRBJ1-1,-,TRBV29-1,TGCAGCGTTGAAATGGTCGACAGGGGCGCTGAAGCTTTCTTT,CSVEMVDRGAEAFF
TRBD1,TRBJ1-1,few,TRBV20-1,TGCAGTGCTAGAGAGGGAGACAGGGGTGAAGCTTTCTTT,CSAREGDRGEAFF
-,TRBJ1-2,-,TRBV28,TGTGCCAGCAACGACCTCTTGAAGTATGGCTACACCTTC,CASNDLLKYGYTF
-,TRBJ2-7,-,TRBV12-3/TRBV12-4,TGTGCCAGCAGTTTAAGTCCGGACGGTACCTACGAGCAGTACTTC,CASSLSPDGTYEQYF
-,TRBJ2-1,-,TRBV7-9,TGTGCCAGCAGCTTAATGGGGAAGAATGAGCAGTTCTTC,CASSLMGKNEQFF
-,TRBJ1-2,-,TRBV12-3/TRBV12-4,TGTGCCAGCAGTTTTGAGGGTAGCTACACCTTC,CASSFEGSYTF
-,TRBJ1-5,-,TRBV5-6,TGTGCCAGCAGCTTATTCCAGGGAACTCAGCCCCAGCATTTT,CASSLFQGTQPQHF
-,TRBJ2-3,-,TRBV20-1,TGCAGTGCTAGTGACGATACGCAGTATTTT,CSASDDTQYF
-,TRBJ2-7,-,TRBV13,TGTGCCAGCAGCTTAGGCCCCGACGTTCGGGGGGAGCAGTACTTC,CASSLGPDVRGEQYF
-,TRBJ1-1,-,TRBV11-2,TGTGCCAGCAGCCTACAATGGGAAACTGAAGCTTTCTTT,CASSLQWETEAFF
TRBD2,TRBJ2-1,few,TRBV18,TGTGCCAGCTCACTGGCGGGGGGAGGTTCCCCCTACAATGAGCAGTTCTTC,CASSLAGGGSPYNEQFF
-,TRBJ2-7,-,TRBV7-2,TGTGCCAGCAGCCATCCTGAGACAGGACGATACGAGCAGTACTTC,CASSHPETGRYEQYF
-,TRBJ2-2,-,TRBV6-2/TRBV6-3,TGTGCCAGCAGTTTACTTACCCGGGCCCTCCACTTCACCGGGGAGCTGTTTTTT,CASSLLTRALHFTGELFF
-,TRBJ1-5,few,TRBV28,TGTGCCAGCAGCCCCCGGGGGGCGCGGGCCAATCAGCCCCAGCATTTT,CASSPRGARANQPQHF
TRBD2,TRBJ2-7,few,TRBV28,TGTGCCAGTCTAGGACTAGCGGTTTACGAGCAGTACTTC,CASLGLAVYEQYF
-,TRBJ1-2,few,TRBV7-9,TGTGCCAGCAGCGAAGTGGAGGGTGTAGGCTACACCTTC,CASSEVEGVGYTF
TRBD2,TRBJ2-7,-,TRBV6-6,TGTGCCAGCAGTTACGGTCCGCCTAGCGGTCCCTACGAGCAGTACTTC,CASSYGPPSGPYEQYF
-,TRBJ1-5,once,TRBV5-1,TGCGCCAGCAGCTTAAACGGGGACCGATATCAGCCCCAGCATTTT,CASSLNGDRYQPQHF
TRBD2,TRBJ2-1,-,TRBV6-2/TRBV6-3,TGTGCCAGCAGGAAAGAGCCGGGACTAGCGTCTAATGAGCAGTTCTTC,CASRKEPGLASNEQFF
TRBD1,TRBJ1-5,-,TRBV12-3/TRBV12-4,TGTGCCAGCAGTGCCGGGACAGGGGCCAATCAGCCCCAGCATTTT,CASSAGTGANQPQHF
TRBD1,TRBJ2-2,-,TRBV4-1,TGCGCCAGCAGCCGAGGACAGGGGGCCCTCACCGGGGAGCTGTTTTTT,CASSRGQGALTGELFF
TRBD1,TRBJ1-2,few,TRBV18,TGTGCCAGCTCACCATCGAATACAGGGGCTAACGGTGGCTACACCTTC,CASSPSNTGANGGYTF
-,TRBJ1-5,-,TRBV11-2,TGTGCCAGCAGCTTCTGGGAGGAGCAGCCCCAGCATTTT,CASSFWEEQPQHF